This entry features one TCR beta chain sequence. Its antigen is undetermined. The data were obtained in a study of shared clonotypes between healthy human individuals. Each of the donors was a healthy adult who was HIV-negative and had not had a recent acute infection or vaccination. Study-level findings and limits: Across a handful of donors, naive CD4 shared roughly 5.2%, naive CD8 3.5% to 4%, memory CD4 roughly 2.4%, memory CD8 about 0.38%.

The run depth of the assay was deep. The table came from immunoSEQ multiplex PCR; TCRdb's copy has only in-frame clones and leaves some out. The repertoire holds under 2.5 million clones, 85% to 95% seen once, with 0.37% in the top ten. The CDR3 totals 16 residues. Germline V gene data show CDR1 as MDHEN and CDR2 as SYDVKM. Trimming pared 6 bases from V and 5 bases from J, leaving 19 bases between. This TCR derives from a man younger than 35 in good health. Some clones in this sample may be carry-over from other donors' samples. The sequenced sample consisted of naive CD4+ T cells from PBMCs. Subset given: CD45RA+ positively selected. The rearrangement joins TRBV28 to TRBJ1-4; no firm D call. CDR3 nucleotide sequence: TGTGCCAGCAGCCCGCTGCGTAGCCGGCCGAATGAAAAACTGTTTTTT. Amino acid sequence: CASSPLRSRPNEKLFF.